This TCR beta chain was sequenced in a study of OX40 agonist ivuxolimab in advanced cancers. The CDR3 loop spans 19 amino acids. From germline, CDR1 is SGHTA and CDR2 FQGTGA. Trimming took 5 bases from V and 0 from J, leaving 24 bases between them. Here immunoSEQ multiplex PCR was the method, and the copy in TCRdb shows in-frame clones only, minus some. The sample has roughly 60,000 clones; roughly 86% are singletons. The source was CD4+ or CD8+ T cells sorted from blood, collected in a trial of the OX40 agonist ivuxolimab. This clonotype was sampled from an adult with an advanced solid tumor such as melanoma, head and neck, liver or kidney cancer. This rearrangement joins TRBV7-3 to TRBJ2-3; D call uncertain. CDR3 protein: CASSTWDLYTRTSTDTQYF. For the CDR3, the DNA is TGTGCCAGCAGCACCTGGGATTTGTACACCCGCACTAGCACAGATACGCAGTATTTT.